These T cell receptor beta chains were read from a single sample in a study of T cell repertoires in ileal Crohn's disease. TCRdb's table, derived via immunoSEQ multiplex PCR, lists solely in-frame clones and lacks some. This sample yields about 14,000 clones, of which nearly 85% are seen a single time; approximately 5.7% belongs to the top ten. Sequencing used ileal tissue. These receptors were taken from an adult with Crohn's disease. CDR3s include the opening cysteine and the closing phenylalanine or tryptophan. A D gene is named only where the DNA matches it firmly. The listing skips clone size in some rows; elsewhere it reads once, few, many or a size class.

J,D,V,size,CDR3,DNA
TRBJ2-1,TRBD2,TRBV2,-,CASTTLGRAGNEQFF,TGTGCCAGCACTACACTCGGGAGGGCCGGGAATGAGCAGTTCTTC
TRBJ2-7,-,TRBV7-9,few,CASSRGQPILYEQYF,TGTGCCAGCAGCCGGGGACAACCGATACTCTACGAGCAGTACTTC
TRBJ2-3,-,TRBV6-1,-,CASSELWGGHTDTQYF,TGTGCCAGCAGTGAACTTTGGGGGGGACACACAGATACGCAGTATTTT
TRBJ1-2,-,TRBV11-2,-,CASSYGLNGYGYTF,TGTGCCAGCAGCTACGGGTTAAACGGCTATGGCTACACCTTC
TRBJ1-2,TRBD1,TRBV6-6,-,CANWDRDGGYTF,TGTGCCAACTGGGACAGGGATGGTGGCTACACCTTC
TRBJ1-2,-,TRBV5-4,-,CASSLGRGWDYGYTF,TGTGCCAGCAGCTTGGGGAGGGGATGGGACTATGGCTACACCTTC
TRBJ2-1,TRBD2,TRBV19,-,CASIERGRGNEQFF,TGTGCCAGTATTGAGCGGGGGCGAGGGAATGAGCAGTTCTTC
TRBJ2-1,-,TRBV5-1,-,CASTRDTDNEQFF,TGCGCCAGCACACGGGACACCGACAATGAGCAGTTCTTC
TRBJ1-2,-,TRBV28,-,CASSPLPYGYTF,TGTGCCAGCAGTCCCCTCCCCTATGGCTACACCTTC
TRBJ1-1,-,TRBV6-1,-,CASRVRTDLEAFF,TGTGCCAGCAGGGTAAGGACAGACCTTGAAGCTTTCTTT
TRBJ2-2,TRBD1,TRBV5-5,-,CASSLTGGRPGELFF,TGTGCCAGCAGTCTAACAGGGGGCAGACCCGGGGAGCTGTTTTTT
TRBJ1-1,-,TRBV2,-,CASRPRPQGEAFF,TGTGCCAGCAGGCCCAGACCACAGGGTGAAGCTTTCTTT
TRBJ2-3,TRBD2,TRBV5-4,-,CASSLLVMRGGRTDTQYF,TGTGCCAGCAGCTTGTTGGTGATGCGGGGGGGCCGCACAGATACGCAGTATTTT
TRBJ2-5,-,TRBV10-3,-,CAISEMSRGKRETQYF,TGTGCCATCAGTGAGATGTCCAGGGGTAAACGAGAGACCCAGTACTTC
TRBJ2-7,TRBD2,TRBV28,-,CASSRSSGRAYEQYF,TGTGCCAGCAGTCGATCTAGCGGGAGGGCCTACGAGCAGTACTTC
TRBJ2-1,TRBD2,TRBV6-5,-,CASGQAGYAEQFF,TGTGCCAGCGGTCAAGCGGGATACGCTGAGCAGTTCTTC
TRBJ2-5,TRBD2,TRBV4-1,-,CASSQDLERGVSETQYF,TGCGCCAGCAGCCAAGATCTTGAGCGGGGGGTATCGGAGACCCAGTACTTC
TRBJ1-1,TRBD1,TRBV5-1,once,CASSLEQGVNTEAFF,TGCGCCAGCAGCTTGGAGCAGGGGGTGAACACTGAAGCTTTCTTT
TRBJ2-1,TRBD2,TRBV7-3,-,CASSRSGVAGGLNNEQFF,TGTGCCAGCAGCCGTTCTGGGGTGGCGGGGGGGCTAAACAATGAGCAGTTCTTC
TRBJ2-5,TRBD2,TRBV30,-,CAWSLPSGRARETQYF,TGTGCCTGGAGTCTGCCTAGCGGGAGGGCGAGAGAGACCCAGTACTTC
TRBJ1-2,TRBD1,TRBV5-4,-,CASSLDREEFGYGYTF,TGTGCCAGCAGCCTCGACAGGGAGGAATTCGGCTATGGCTACACCTTC
TRBJ2-2,-,TRBV19,-,CASSKLPGGELFF,TGTGCCAGTAGTAAACTTCCGGGCGGGGAGCTGTTTTTT
TRBJ2-1,-,TRBV9,-,CASSPRATKFDEQFF,TGTGCCAGCAGCCCGAGGGCGACCAAATTCGATGAGCAGTTCTTC
TRBJ2-7,TRBD1,TRBV2,-,CASSRDRGLNEQYF,TGTGCCAGCAGCCGGGACAGGGGGCTCAACGAGCAGTACTTC
TRBJ1-5,-,TRBV19,-,CASSVSLQPQHF,TGTGCCAGTAGTGTATCTCTTCAGCCCCAGCATTTT
TRBJ2-7,TRBD2,TRBV5-1,-,CASSLYTSGGRLEQYF,TGCGCCAGCAGCTTGTATACTAGCGGGGGCCGGTTAGAGCAGTACTTC
TRBJ2-1,-,TRBV18,-,CASYPGGAGVNEQFF,TGTGCCAGCTATCCTGGGGGGGCCGGTGTCAATGAGCAGTTCTTC
TRBJ1-5,-,TRBV29-1,-,CSIAGQNQPQHF,TGCAGCATCGCCGGACAGAATCAGCCCCAGCATTTT
TRBJ2-7,TRBD2,TRBV6-1,-,CASSEAAGPSSYEQYF,TGTGCCAGCAGTGAAGCAGCGGGGCCGAGCTCCTACGAGCAGTACTTC
TRBJ2-7,-,TRBV5-6,-,CASSLKAGRMDYEQYF,TGTGCCAGCAGCTTGAAGGCGGGGCGGATGGATTACGAGCAGTACTTC
TRBJ1-3,TRBD1,TRBV5-1,-,CASSLEAGGGHTIYF,TGCGCCAGCAGCTTGGAAGCAGGGGGCGGACACACCATATATTTT
TRBJ2-2,-,TRBV29-1,-,CSVVWGGRRNTGELFF,TGCAGCGTTGTTTGGGGGGGGCGGCGTAACACCGGGGAGCTGTTTTTT
TRBJ1-2,TRBD1,TRBV6-6,few,CASSLQGANYGYTF,TGTGCCAGCAGTTTACAGGGGGCTAACTATGGCTACACCTTC
TRBJ2-3,TRBD1,TRBV29-1,few,CSVDQGATQYF,TGCAGCGTTGATCAGGGGGCTACGCAGTATTTT
TRBJ1-2,-,TRBV14,-,CASSQGGGYTF,TGTGCCAGCAGCCAGGGGGGTGGCTACACCTTC
TRBJ1-5,TRBD1,TRBV2,-,CASSVDRGQGDQPQHF,TGTGCCAGCAGTGTGGACAGGGGGCAAGGGGATCAGCCCCAGCATTTT
TRBJ2-7,-,TRBV9,-,CASSVSVGETGVRQYF,TGTGCCAGCAGCGTATCTGTGGGGGAGACAGGAGTGCGGCAGTACTTC
TRBJ2-3,TRBD2,TRBV10-3,-,CAISEWREGKDTQYF,TGTGCCATCAGTGAGTGGCGGGAGGGGAAAGATACGCAGTATTTT
TRBJ1-6,TRBD1,TRBV10-2,few,CASSADRGRESPLHF,TGCGCCAGCAGTGCCGACAGGGGGCGCGAATCACCCCTCCACTTT
TRBJ2-3,-,TRBV20-1,-,CSVVVADTQYF,TGCAGTGTCGTAGTCGCAGATACGCAGTATTTT